This TCR beta chain was captured by sequencing in a study of shared clonotypes between healthy human individuals. The germline CDR1 and CDR2 sequences are LGHNA and YSLEER. Between the trimmed V and J ends, which lost 0 bases and 2 bases, there was a span of 9 bases. The CDR3 length is 15 residues. Naivety among CD8 cells was defined by CD45RO negativity and positive CCR7 selection, thereby excluding terminally differentiated effector memory CD45RA+ cells. Method: immunoSEQ multiplex PCR; TCRdb's copy keeps in-frame clones and lacks some. The sample consists of nearly 2 million clones, roughly 94% of them appearing once.

V and J are TRBV4-3 and TRBJ2-3, with D perhaps TRBD1 or TRBD2 (5 bases each). The sample consisted of naive CD8+ T cells sorted from blood. This TCR came from a man younger than 35 in good health. CDR3 loop: CASSQEWGNTDTQYF. The CDR3 bases are TGCGCCAGCAGCCAAGAGTGGGGGAACACAGATACGCAGTATTTT.